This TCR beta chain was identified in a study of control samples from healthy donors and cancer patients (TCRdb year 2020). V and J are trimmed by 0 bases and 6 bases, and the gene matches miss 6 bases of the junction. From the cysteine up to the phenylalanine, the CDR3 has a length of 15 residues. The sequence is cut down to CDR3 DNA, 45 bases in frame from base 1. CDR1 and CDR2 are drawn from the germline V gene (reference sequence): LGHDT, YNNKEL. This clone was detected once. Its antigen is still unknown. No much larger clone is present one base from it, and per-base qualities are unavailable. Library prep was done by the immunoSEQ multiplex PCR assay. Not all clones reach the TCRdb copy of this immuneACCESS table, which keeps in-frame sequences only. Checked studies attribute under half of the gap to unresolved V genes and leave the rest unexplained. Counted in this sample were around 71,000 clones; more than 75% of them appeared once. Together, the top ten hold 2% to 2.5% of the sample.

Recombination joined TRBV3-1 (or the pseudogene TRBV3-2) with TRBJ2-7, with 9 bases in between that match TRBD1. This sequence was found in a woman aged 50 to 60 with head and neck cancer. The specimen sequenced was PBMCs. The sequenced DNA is TGTGCCAGCAGCCAAGACTGGGACAGGGTGCGCGAGCAGTACTTC. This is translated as CASSQDWDRVREQYF.